Reported below is one T cell receptor beta chain. What it binds is not known. The data were produced by immunoSEQ multiplex PCR, yet TCRdb's version contains in-frame clones alone and is incomplete. The data show around 130,000 clones, 85% to 95% seen once. The record originates from a study of T cell responses to AZD1222 COVID-19 vaccine. Study-wide results and caveats: There were repertoire samples only from the period after the peak T cell response.

The CDR3 has 17 amino acids. V lost 0 bases and J lost 3, with 17 bases in between. Germline V lookup: CDR1 KGHSH, CDR2 LQKENI. Sequenced material: peripheral blood, taken on day 0 of AZD1222 vaccination. The sequence came from an adult in good health. J is TRBJ1-2 and V is TRBV18; weak D call: TRBD1 (5 bases). The chain's CDR3 is CASSPPLWGPGDYGYTF. CDR3 bases: TGTGCCAGCTCACCACCGTTATGGGGTCCGGGGGACTATGGCTACACCTTC.